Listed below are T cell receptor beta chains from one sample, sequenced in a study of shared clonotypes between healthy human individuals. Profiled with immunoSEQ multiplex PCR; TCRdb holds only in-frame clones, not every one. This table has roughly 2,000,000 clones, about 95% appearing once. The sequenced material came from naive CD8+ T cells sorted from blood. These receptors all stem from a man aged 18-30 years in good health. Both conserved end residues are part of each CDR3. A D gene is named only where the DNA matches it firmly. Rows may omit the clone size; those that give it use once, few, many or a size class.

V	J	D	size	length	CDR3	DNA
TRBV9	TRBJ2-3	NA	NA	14	CASSVSRSTDTQYF	TGTGCCAGCAGCGTGAGCAGGAGCACAGATACGCAGTATTTT
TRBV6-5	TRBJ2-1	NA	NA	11	CASSYGDEQFF	TGTGCCAGCAGTTACGGGGATGAGCAGTTCTTC
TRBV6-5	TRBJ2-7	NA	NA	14	CASSSGVGVREQYF	TGTGCCAGCAGTTCGGGTGTCGGGGTCCGGGAGCAGTACTTC
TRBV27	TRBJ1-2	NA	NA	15	CASGWRTHLAFGYTF	TGTGCCAGCGGCTGGAGGACACACCTTGCCTTTGGCTACACCTTC
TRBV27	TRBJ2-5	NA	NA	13	CASSSRGVETQYF	TGTGCCAGCAGTTCGAGGGGTGTAGAGACCCAGTACTTC
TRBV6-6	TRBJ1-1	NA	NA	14	CASSLDLMGTEAFF	TGTGCCAGCAGCTTGGACCTGATGGGGACTGAAGCTTTCTTT
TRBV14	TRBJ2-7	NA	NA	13	CARTGKDSYEQYF	TGTGCCAGGACTGGGAAGGACTCCTACGAGCAGTACTTC
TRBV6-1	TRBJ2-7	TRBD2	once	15	CASSEWTSGPYEQYF	TGTGCCAGCAGCGAATGGACTAGCGGCCCCTACGAGCAGTACTTC
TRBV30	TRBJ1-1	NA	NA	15	CAWSPREARGTEAFF	TGTGCCTGGAGTCCACGTGAAGCCAGGGGCACTGAAGCTTTCTTT
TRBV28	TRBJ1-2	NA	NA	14	CASSLQGVMDGYTF	TGTGCCAGCAGTTTACAGGGCGTCATGGATGGCTACACCTTC
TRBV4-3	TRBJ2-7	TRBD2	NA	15	CASSQVVTSGYEQYF	TGCGCCAGCAGCCAAGTAGTTACTAGCGGCTACGAGCAGTACTTC
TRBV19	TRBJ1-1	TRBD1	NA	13	CASSEGAEAEAFF	TGTGCCAGTAGTGAGGGGGCTGAGGCTGAAGCTTTCTTT
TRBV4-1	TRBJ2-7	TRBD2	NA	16	CASSQDLAGALREQYF	TGCGCCAGCAGCCAAGATCTAGCGGGAGCCCTCCGCGAGCAGTACTTC
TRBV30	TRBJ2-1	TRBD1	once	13	CAWSVTGINEQFF	TGTGCCTGGAGTGTGACAGGGATCAATGAGCAGTTCTTC
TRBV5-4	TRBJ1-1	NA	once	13	CASSLVVGTEAFF	TGTGCCAGCAGCTTGGTCGTTGGGACTGAAGCTTTCTTT
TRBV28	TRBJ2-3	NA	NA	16	CASSSGLSISTDTQYF	TGTGCCAGCAGTTCGGGACTTTCAATTAGCACAGATACGCAGTATTTT
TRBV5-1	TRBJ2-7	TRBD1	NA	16	CASSFMTVTGPYEQYF	TGCGCCAGCAGCTTTATGACAGTGACAGGGCCCTACGAGCAGTACTTC
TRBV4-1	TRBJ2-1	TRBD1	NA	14	CASSQGQGWNEQFF	TGCGCCAGCAGCCAGGGACAGGGTTGGAATGAGCAGTTCTTC
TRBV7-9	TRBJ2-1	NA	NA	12	CASSQDPAEQFF	TGTGCCAGCAGCCAAGACCCAGCTGAGCAGTTCTTC
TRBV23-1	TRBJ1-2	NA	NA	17	CASSQSRAKQANYGYTF	TGCGCCAGCAGTCAATCAAGGGCGAAACAGGCTAACTATGGCTACACCTTC
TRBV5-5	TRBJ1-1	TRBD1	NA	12	CASSSSGQDCIF	TGTGCCAGCAGCTCCTCAGGACAGGATTGTATCTTT
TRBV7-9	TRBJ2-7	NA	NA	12	CASSATSYEQYF	TGTGCCAGCAGCGCGACATCCTACGAGCAGTACTTC
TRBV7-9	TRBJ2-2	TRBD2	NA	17	CASSHGLAGRFTGELFF	TGTGCCAGCAGCCACGGACTAGCGGGACGATTCACCGGGGAGCTGTTTTTT
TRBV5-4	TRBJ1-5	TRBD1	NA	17	CASSPADRGYSNQPQHF	TGTGCCAGCAGCCCCGCAGACAGGGGTTATAGCAATCAGCCCCAGCATTTT
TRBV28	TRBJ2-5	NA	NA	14	CASSLASLVETQYF	TGTGCCAGCAGTTTAGCTAGCCTGGTAGAGACCCAGTACTTC
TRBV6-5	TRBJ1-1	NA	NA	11	CASSLDRRAFF	TGTGCCAGCAGTTTAGACAGACGAGCTTTCTTT
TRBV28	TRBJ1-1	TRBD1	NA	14	CASSYRGRYTEAFF	TGTGCCAGCAGTTACAGGGGAAGGTACACTGAAGCTTTCTTT
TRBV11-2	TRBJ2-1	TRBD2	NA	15	CASSSGSGGVNEQFF	TGTGCCAGCAGCTCGGGGAGCGGGGGGGTCAATGAGCAGTTCTTC
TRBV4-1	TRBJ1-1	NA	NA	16	CASSQEVYGTGTEAFF	TGCGCCAGCAGCCAAGAGGTATATGGGACCGGGACTGAAGCTTTCTTT
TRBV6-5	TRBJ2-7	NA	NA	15	CASSPARQGGHEQYF	TGTGCCAGCAGCCCCGCGAGGCAGGGTGGCCACGAGCAGTACTTC
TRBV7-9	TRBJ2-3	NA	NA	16	CASSLRGGEGTDTQYF	TGTGCCAGCAGCCTAAGGGGCGGCGAGGGCACAGATACGCAGTATTTT
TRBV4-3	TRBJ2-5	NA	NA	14	CASSQEGPRETQYF	TGCGCCAGCAGCCAAGAGGGGCCAAGGGAGACCCAGTACTTC